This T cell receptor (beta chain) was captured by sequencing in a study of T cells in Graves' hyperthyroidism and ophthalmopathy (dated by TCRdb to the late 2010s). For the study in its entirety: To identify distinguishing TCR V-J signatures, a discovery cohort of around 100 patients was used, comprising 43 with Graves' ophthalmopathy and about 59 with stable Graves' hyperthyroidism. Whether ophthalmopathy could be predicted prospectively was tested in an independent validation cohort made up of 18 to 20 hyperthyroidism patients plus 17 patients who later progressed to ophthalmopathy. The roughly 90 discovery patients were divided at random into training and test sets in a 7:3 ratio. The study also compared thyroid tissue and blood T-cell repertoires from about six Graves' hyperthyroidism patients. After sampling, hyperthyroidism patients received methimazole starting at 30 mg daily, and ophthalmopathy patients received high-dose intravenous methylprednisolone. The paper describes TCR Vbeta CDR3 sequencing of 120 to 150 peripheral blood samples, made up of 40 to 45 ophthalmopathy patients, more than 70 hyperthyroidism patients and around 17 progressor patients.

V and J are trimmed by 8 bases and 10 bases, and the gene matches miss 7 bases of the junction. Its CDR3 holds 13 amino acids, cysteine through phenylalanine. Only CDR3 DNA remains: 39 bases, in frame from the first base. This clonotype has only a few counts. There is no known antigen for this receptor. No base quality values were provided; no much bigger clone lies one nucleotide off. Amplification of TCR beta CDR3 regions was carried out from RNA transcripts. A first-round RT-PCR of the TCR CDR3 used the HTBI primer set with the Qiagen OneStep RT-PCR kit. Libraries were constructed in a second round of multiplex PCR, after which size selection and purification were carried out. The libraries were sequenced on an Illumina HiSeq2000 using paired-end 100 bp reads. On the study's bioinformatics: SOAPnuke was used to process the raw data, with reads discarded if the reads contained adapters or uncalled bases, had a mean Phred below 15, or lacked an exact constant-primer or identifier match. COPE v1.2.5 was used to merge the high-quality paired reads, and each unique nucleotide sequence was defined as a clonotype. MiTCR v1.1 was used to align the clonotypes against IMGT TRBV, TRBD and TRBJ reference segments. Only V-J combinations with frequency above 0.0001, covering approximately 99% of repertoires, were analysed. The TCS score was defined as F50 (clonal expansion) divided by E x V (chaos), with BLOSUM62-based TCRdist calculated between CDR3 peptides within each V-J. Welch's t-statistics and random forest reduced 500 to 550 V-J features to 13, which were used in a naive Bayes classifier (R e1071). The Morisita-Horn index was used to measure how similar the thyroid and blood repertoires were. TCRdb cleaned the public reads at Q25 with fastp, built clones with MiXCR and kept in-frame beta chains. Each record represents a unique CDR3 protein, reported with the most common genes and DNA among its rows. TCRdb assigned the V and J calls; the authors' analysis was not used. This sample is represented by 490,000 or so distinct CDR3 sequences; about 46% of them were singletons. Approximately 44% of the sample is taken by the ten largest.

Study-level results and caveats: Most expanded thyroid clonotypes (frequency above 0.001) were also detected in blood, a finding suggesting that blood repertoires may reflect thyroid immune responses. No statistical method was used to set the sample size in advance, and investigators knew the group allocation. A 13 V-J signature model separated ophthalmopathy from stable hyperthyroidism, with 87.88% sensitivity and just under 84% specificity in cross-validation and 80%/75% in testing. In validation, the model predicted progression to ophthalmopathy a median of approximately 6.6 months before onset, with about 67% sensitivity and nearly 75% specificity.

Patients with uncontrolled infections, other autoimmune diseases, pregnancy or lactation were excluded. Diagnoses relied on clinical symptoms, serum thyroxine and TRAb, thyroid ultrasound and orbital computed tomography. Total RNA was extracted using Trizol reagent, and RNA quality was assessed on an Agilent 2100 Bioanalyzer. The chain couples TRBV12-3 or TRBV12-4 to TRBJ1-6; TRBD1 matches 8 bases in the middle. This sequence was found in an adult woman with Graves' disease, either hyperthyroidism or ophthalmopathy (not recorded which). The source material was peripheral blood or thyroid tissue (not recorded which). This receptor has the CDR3 CASHQGARSPLHF. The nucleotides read TGTGCCAGCCACCAGGGGGCAAGGTCACCCCTCCACTTT.